This TCR beta chain was found in a study of shared clonotypes between healthy human individuals. Regarding the study as a whole: Generally, naive subsets (rather than memory subsets) showed larger estimated richness.

On this clone itself: What it binds is unknown.

The CDR3 consists of 15 residues. V lost 1 base and J 6 bases, leaving 12 bases between the germline ends. Germline V gives CDR1 LGHNA, CDR2 YSLEER. Original analysis: Filtering differed, since immunoSEQ gave only junction sequences and no quality scores. The assay was immunoSEQ multiplex PCR, and TCRdb's table has in-frame clones only and misses some. That table is the source of V, J and clone size, and D and trimming were worked out from the DNA. The top ten clones hold 1.5% to 2% of a sample with roughly 2.1 million clones, approximately 94% of them seen once. Naive CD8 cells were CD45RO-negative, positively selected for CCR7, excluding terminally differentiated effector memory CD45RA+ cells.

The chain employs TRBV4-3 and TRBJ2-2, with D possibly being TRBD1 (6 bases). The specimen was naive CD8+ T cells from PBMCs. This clonotype was sampled from a man younger than 35 in good health. Some clones in this sample may be carry-over from other donors' samples. The CDR3 reads CASSQVGAVAGELFF. The CDR3 nucleotides read TGCGCCAGCAGCCAAGTGGGGGCGGTCGCCGGGGAGCTGTTTTTT.